Below are 17 T cell receptor beta chains sequenced from a single sample in a study of blood T cell repertoires in COVID-19. Sequencing was performed with immunoSEQ multiplex PCR; in TCRdb, only in-frame clones are kept and a portion is missing. The sample yields about 340,000 clones, 80% to 90% seen once. Material: peripheral blood. All receptors come from a man younger than 45 with active or convalescent COVID-19.

The rearrangement uses TRBV10-3 and TRBJ2-2, with 7 bases that match TRBD2. The CDR3 sequence is 11 residues long. Germline trimming cut 8 bases from V and 6 bases from J; bases unmatched to any gene: 0. CDR1 is ENHRY and CDR2 is SYGVKD in the germline V gene. CDR3 amino acids: CAIRGAGELFF. CDR3 in DNA: TGTGCCATCCGGGGGGCCGGGGAGCTGTTTTTT.

J is TRBJ2-1 and V is TRBV24-1; D gene uncertain. Germline assignment: CDR1 KGHDR and CDR2 SFDVKD. The CDR3 contains 11 residues. The V and J ends lost 8 bases and 10 bases respectively, with 11 bases between them. CDR3 sequence: CATTGNHEQFF. CDR3 in DNA: TGTGCCACCACCGGTAATCACGAGCAGTTCTTC.

The chain employs TRBV10-3 and TRBJ2-3; 7 positions match TRBD2. The junction had 6 bases not matched to a gene; V was cut back by 5 bases and J by 4 bases. Germline CDR1 is ENHRY and CDR2 is SYGVKD. CDR3 size: 14 residues. The CDR3 DNA is TGTGCCATCAGTCCTAGCGGTTTGCCAGATACGCAGTATTTT. This encodes CAISPSGLPDTQYF.

V gene TRBV9 combines with J gene TRBJ1-2, with D possibly being TRBD1 (5 bases). V shed 0 bases and J shed 3 bases, with 12 bases lying between them. The CDR3 is made up of 15 amino acids. Germline CDR1 and CDR2: SGDLS and YYNGEE. The CDR3 sequence: CASSVGIGQDYGYTF. The CDR3 region has the DNA TGTGCCAGCAGCGTAGGTATAGGACAAGACTATGGCTACACCTTC.

The rearrangement uses TRBV5-1 and TRBJ2-1, with D possibly TRBD2 on 5 matching bases. From germline, CDR1 is SGHRS and CDR2 YFSETQ. The CDR3 runs to 17 residues. V was shortened by 0 bases and J by 0 bases, with 13 bases between the two germline ends. The CDR3 DNA is TGCGCCAGCAGCTTGGCCCGGAGCGGAAGCTCCTACAATGAGCAGTTCTTC. It translates to CASSLARSGSSYNEQFF.

The V gene is TRBV7-9, the J gene TRBJ2-1; the D gene is possibly TRBD2 (6 bases). V was cut by 2 bases and J by 6 bases, with 17 bases left in between. The CDR3 is 16 residues long. Germline assignment: CDR1 SEHNR and CDR2 FQNEAQ (reference sequence). DNA for the CDR3: TGTGCCAGCAGCTTAAGGACGGGGGAGGCTGGCAATGAGCAGTTCTTC. Protein: CASSLRTGEAGNEQFF. Full variable domain (missing parts from reference TRBV7-9 and TRBJ2-1): DTGVSQNPRHKITKRGQNVTFRCDPISEHNRLYWYRQTLGQGPEFLTYFQNEAQLEKSRLLSDRFSAERPKGSFSTLEIQRTEQGDSAMYLCASSLRTGEAGNEQFFGPGTRLTVL.

The J gene is TRBJ1-2, the V gene TRBV24-1; D call uncertain. V lost 2 bases and J 8 bases, leaving 20 bases between the germline ends. The CDR3 runs to 16 residues. Germline CDR1 and CDR2: KGHDR and SFDVKD. The CDR3 nucleotides read TGTGCCACCAGTGATTCCAGCGGTCAAGGGTCCCGCGGCTACACCTTC. This gives the protein CATSDSSGQGSRGYTF.

The V gene is TRBV10-3, the J gene TRBJ1-2; D possibly corresponds to TRBD1 (6 bases). Trimming stripped 7 bases from V and 8 bases from J, with 20 bases between. Germline assignment: CDR1 ENHRY and CDR2 SYGVKD. This CDR3 comprises 14 residues. In DNA form, the CDR3 reads TGTGCCATCAATAATCCCCTTCCCAGGGGCGGCTACACCTTC. Protein: CAINNPLPRGGYTF.

The CDR3, as DNA: TGTGCCTGGAGTGTCGGACAGCCTTTCTCCTACGAGCAGTACTTC. Amino acid sequence: CAWSVGQPFSYEQYF. The chain links TRBV30 to TRBJ2-7; D possibly corresponds to TRBD1 (6 bases). Between the trimmed V and J ends, which lost 0 bases and 0 bases, there was a span of 12 bases. This CDR3 region has 15 residues. Looked up from germline, CDR1 is GTSNPN and CDR2 is SVGIG (reference sequence).

This chain uses TRBV11-3 with TRBJ1-5; D gene uncertain. The CDR3 has 13 amino acids. V was shortened by 5 bases and J by 4 bases, with 9 bases between the two germline ends. Germline CDR1 reads SGHNT; CDR2 reads YENEEA. CDR3 residues: CASSRDINQPQHF. The CDR3 DNA reads as TGTGCCAGCAGCCGCGACATAAATCAGCCCCAGCATTTT.

The genes are TRBV28 and TRBJ2-7; D is possibly TRBD1 (6 bases). Germline V gene data show CDR1 as MDHEN and CDR2 as SYDVKM. V dropped 3 bases and J dropped 4 bases, with 13 bases sitting between them. This CDR3 is 14 amino acids long. The CDR3 bases are TGTGCCAGCAGTTTCCCCGGGACACTGTACGAGCAGTACTTC. It specifies CASSFPGTLYEQYF.

This chain joins TRBV25-1 and TRBJ1-1; 11 bases line up with TRBD1. V was pared by 6 bases and J by 11 bases, with 5 bases of the junction left unmatched. CDR3 length: 12 amino acids. The germline V gene has CDR1 MGHDK and CDR2 SYGVNS. The DNA for the CDR3 is TGTGCCAGCAGGAGGGACAGGGGGATGGCTTTCTTT. Amino acids: CASRRDRGMAFF. Based on the CDR3 plus reference TRBV25-1 and TRBJ1-1, the full variable domain is EADIYQTPRYLVIGTGKKITLECSQTMGHDKMYWYQQDPGMELHLIHYSYGVNSTEKGDLSSESTVSRIRTEHFPLTLESARPSHTSQYLCASRRDRGMAFFGQGTRLTVV.

The V and J genes are TRBV14 and TRBJ2-3; D is possibly TRBD2 (6 bases). Trimming left V 1 base short and J 8 bases short, with 13 bases between. From germline, CDR1 is SGHDN and CDR2 FVKESK. The CDR3 loop spans 14 amino acids. The CDR3 bases are TGTGCCAGCAGCCAAGTGTACGGGAGAGGTACGCAGTATTTT. The encoded protein is CASSQVYGRGTQYF.

This chain connects TRBV3-1 (or the pseudogene TRBV3-2) to TRBJ1-1; a weak D match, TRBD1 (5 bases). CDR1 and CDR2 from the germline V gene are LGHDT and YNNKEL (reference sequence). This CDR3 is built from 17 residues. V was cut by 5 bases and J by 0 bases, with 19 bases left in between. The CDR3 region has the DNA TGTGCCAGCAGCTATCCCTGGGGGGGAAGCATGAACACTGAAGCTTTCTTT. Translating it yields CASSYPWGGSMNTEAFF.

The V call is TRBV29-1, the J call TRBJ2-7; TRBD1 matches at 7 bases. The germline CDR1 and CDR2 sequences are SQVTM and ANQGSEA. With 5 bases clipped from V and 6 bases from J, the junction kept 7 bases outside the gene matches. This CDR3 has 12 residues. CDR3 sequence reads: CSVSQGSAEQYF. The CDR3 coding sequence is TGCAGCGTTTCACAGGGGTCCGCCGAGCAGTACTTC.

The CDR3 nucleotides are TGTGCCAGTAGTGTCCGGAGGATCACTGAAGCTTTCTTT. Protein: CASSVRRITEAFF. The V and J genes are TRBV19 and TRBJ1-1, with D unresolved. Trimming removed 5 bases at V and 4 bases at J, with 11 bases between. CDR1 is LNHDA and CDR2 is SQIVND in the germline V gene (reference sequence). The CDR3 consists of 13 residues. The whole variable domain, remainder taken from reference TRBV19 and TRBJ1-1, is DGGITQSPKYLFRKEGQNVTLSCEQNLNHDAMYWYRQDPGQGLRLIYYSQIVNDFQKGDIAEGYSVSREKKESFPLTVTSAQKNPTAFYLCASSVRRITEAFFGQGTRLTVV.

This chain joins TRBV6-4 and TRBJ2-4, with 7 bases identical to TRBD2. V lost 3 bases, J lost 6 bases, and 8 bases stayed unmatched. Germline CDR1 and CDR2: MRHNA and SNTAGT. CDR3 length equals 15 residues. The CDR3 DNA follows: TGTGCCAGCAGTGAGATTAGCGGGCCGGGAAACATTCAGTACTTC. Translated: CASSEISGPGNIQYF.